These T cell receptor beta chains were read from a single sample in a study of CD8 T cells in ankylosing spondylitis. MiXCR, run by TCRdb on the 5' RACE reads, gives a single entry per CDR3 protein. The sample has some 87,000 distinct CDR3 sequences; around 30% are singletons. What was sequenced was blood, either unsorted or a sorted T cell fraction (not recorded which). These receptors were collected from a male donor with ankylosing spondylitis or in good health (not recorded which). The CDR3 runs from the conserved cysteine through the conserved F or W. D genes are given only for firm matches. The listing skips clone size in some rows; elsewhere it reads once, few, many or a size class.

clone_size j_call v_call d_call cdr3_nt cdr3_aa
few TRBJ2-3 TRBV20-1 NA TGCAGTGCCGAGGATCTTCGAGGTACAGATACGCAGTATTTT CSAEDLRGTDTQYF
few TRBJ2-5 TRBV6-1 TRBD2 TGTGCCAGCAGTCCGCCGGGACTAGCGAAGACCCAGTACTTC CASSPPGLAKTQYF
few TRBJ2-1 TRBV12-3/TRBV12-4 NA TGTGCCAGCAGTTCCGGAAATGAGCAGTTCTTC CASSSGNEQFF
few TRBJ1-1 TRBV12-3/TRBV12-4 NA TGTGCCAGCAGTTTAGTAGGGGACCTGATAAACACTGAAGCTTTCTTT CASSLVGDLINTEAFF
few TRBJ2-3 TRBV9 NA TGTGCCAGCGCGGCGGTAGATACGCAGTATTTT CASAAVDTQYF
once TRBJ2-1 TRBV7-8 NA TGTGCCAGCAGCCCAGGTGGGCAGACCTACAATGAGCAGTTCTTC CASSPGGQTYNEQFF
NA TRBJ1-2 TRBV5-6 TRBD1 TGTGCCAGCAGCTTACCGGGACAGGGGAACTATGGCTACACCTTC CASSLPGQGNYGYTF
NA TRBJ1-2 TRBV7-9 NA TGTGCCAGCAGCATTAACCCGAGGGACTATGGCTACACCTTC CASSINPRDYGYTF
few TRBJ2-3 TRBV29-1 TRBD1 TGCAGCGGCACAGGGGGCGCAGATACGCAGTATTTT CSGTGGADTQYF
few TRBJ2-5 TRBV20-1 NA TGCAGTGCTTCTAGGACTATTCAAGAGACCCAGTACTTC CSASRTIQETQYF
NA TRBJ2-1 TRBV14 NA TGTGCCAGCAGCCAAGAAGGCTCGTACAATGAGCAGTTCTTC CASSQEGSYNEQFF
few TRBJ2-3 TRBV7-9 NA TGTGCCAGCAGCTTATACGAAGCAGATACGCAGTATTTT CASSLYEADTQYF
NA TRBJ2-2 TRBV5-1 NA TGCGCCAGCAGCTTGGCCGGGACGGCGAACACCGGGGAGCTGTTTTTT CASSLAGTANTGELFF
few TRBJ2-7 TRBV27 TRBD2 TGTGCCAGCAGTTTAACCCCACTAGCGGGCACCTCGTACGAGCAGTACTTC CASSLTPLAGTSYEQYF
NA TRBJ1-1 TRBV5-1 NA TGCGCCAGCAGTTCTCTTGGAGACAACACTGAAGCTTTCTTT CASSSLGDNTEAFF
NA TRBJ1-6 TRBV5-1 NA TGCGCCAGCAGCTTGGATCAGGGGAGTAATTCACCCCTCCACTTT CASSLDQGSNSPLHF
many TRBJ2-5 TRBV9 NA TGTGCCAGCAGCCCACCCCCCGGGACGGACCAAGAGACCCAGTACTTC CASSPPPGTDQETQYF
few TRBJ1-1 TRBV24-1 NA TGTGCCACCAGTGACTCAGGGGTAATCACTGAAGCTTTCTTT CATSDSGVITEAFF
NA TRBJ2-1 TRBV6-1 NA TGTGCCAGCAATGTTTATGTCAATGAGCAGTTCTTC CASNVYVNEQFF
many TRBJ1-1 TRBV20-1 NA TGCAGTCTCACGTCCGGGAACACTGAAGCTTTCTTT CSLTSGNTEAFF
few TRBJ2-5 TRBV7-3 TRBD2 TGTGCCAGCAGCTCGTTTAGCGGGAAAGAGACCCAGTACTTC CASSSFSGKETQYF
NA TRBJ2-5 TRBV7-9 TRBD2 TGTGCTAGCGGGATTGAATCGTCGGTGGGGACCCAGTACTTC CASGIESSVGTQYF
NA TRBJ2-1 TRBV5-1 TRBD2 TGCGCCAGCAGCTTGCCCCCGGGACTAACGGCCTACAATGAGCAGTTCTTC CASSLPPGLTAYNEQFF
few TRBJ2-1 TRBV7-8 NA TGTGCCAGCAGCCGAGGGGGGAGCTCCTACAATGAGCAGTTCTTC CASSRGGSSYNEQFF
few TRBJ2-7 TRBV4-1 TRBD2 TGCGCCAGCAGCCGTATGATAGCGGGAGGCTCCTACGAGCAGTACTTC CASSRMIAGGSYEQYF
few TRBJ2-1 TRBV3-1 NA TGTGCCAGCAGCCAAGACAGGGGTCCAAGGGATGAGCAGTTCTTC CASSQDRGPRDEQFF
few TRBJ1-4 TRBV7-9 TRBD1 TGTGCCAGCAGCCGACAGGGGGCGGCTAATGAAAAACTGTTTTTT CASSRQGAANEKLFF
NA TRBJ2-1 TRBV15 NA TGTGCCACCAGCAGATCCAAGGTGGGCGGGTACTACAATGAGCAGTTCTTC CATSRSKVGGYYNEQFF
NA TRBJ1-1 TRBV20-1 NA TGCAGTGCTATTATGGGCTTGGGCACTGAAGCTTTCTTT CSAIMGLGTEAFF
NA TRBJ2-1 TRBV7-2 TRBD1 TGTGCCAGCAGCCGGGACAGGGGGCTTTCTAATGAGCAGTTCTTC CASSRDRGLSNEQFF
few TRBJ1-2 TRBV29-1 NA TGCAGCGGGTCAAACGGAGGGGCAAATGGCTACACCTTC CSGSNGGANGYTF
NA TRBJ2-1 TRBV3-1 TRBD2 TGTGCCAGCAGCCAACGAGCGGGAGGAGATGAGCAGTTCTTC CASSQRAGGDEQFF
many TRBJ2-1 TRBV29-1 TRBD1 TGCAGCGGATCAACTCCGGGACAGGGATCCTACAATGAGCAGTTCTTC CSGSTPGQGSYNEQFF
NA TRBJ2-3 TRBV10-1 TRBD2 TGCGCCAGCAGTGAGTTTGGAGCGGGGGGCCTAAACACAGATACGCAGTATTTT CASSEFGAGGLNTDTQYF
NA TRBJ2-1 TRBV6-1 TRBD2 TGTGCCAGCAGTCCTTCTCCTAGCGGGAGGGCCACTGAGCAGTTCTTC CASSPSPSGRATEQFF
few TRBJ1-3 TRBV28 TRBD1 TGTGCCAGCAGTTTCCGCATCCTGACAGGGCACTCTGGAAACACCATATATTTT CASSFRILTGHSGNTIYF
NA TRBJ2-3 TRBV5-1 NA TGCGCCAGCAGCGAACTTAGAACAGATACGCAGTATTTT CASSELRTDTQYF
NA TRBJ2-5 TRBV7-9 NA TGTGCCAGCAGCTTAAATCAAGAGACCCAGTACTTC CASSLNQETQYF
few TRBJ1-1 TRBV7-2 NA TGTGCCAGCAGCTTATTTTTGAACACTGAAGCTTTCTTT CASSLFLNTEAFF
NA TRBJ2-2 TRBV7-9 NA TGTGCCAGCAGCTCAGCCGGGACAAGTCACACCGGGGAGCTGTTTTTT CASSSAGTSHTGELFF
NA TRBJ1-2 TRBV5-6 NA TGTGCCAGCAGCTTGGAGCTTTTGAGGGACGGGTACTATGGCTACACCTTC CASSLELLRDGYYGYTF
NA TRBJ2-3 TRBV5-6 NA TGTGCCAGCAGCCCCCTCCATAGGGTGTCACATACGCAGTATTTT CASSPLHRVSHTQYF
many TRBJ2-5 TRBV5-1 NA TGCGCCAGCAGCTACGGCCAAGAGACCCAGTACTTC CASSYGQETQYF
few TRBJ1-1 TRBV12-3/TRBV12-4 NA TGTGCCAGCACCTACGGGGTTAAGGGGGCTTTCTTT CASTYGVKGAFF
NA TRBJ2-1 TRBV12-3/TRBV12-4 NA TGTGCCACCAACTCCGGGACCCATGAGCAGTTCTTC CATNSGTHEQFF
NA TRBJ1-6 TRBV3-1 NA TGTGCCAGCAGCGAGGGGGACGGCTCCTATAATTCACCCCTCCACTTT CASSEGDGSYNSPLHF
NA TRBJ1-2 TRBV10-3 NA TGTGCCATCAGTGAACAGACAGGCATCGCTAACTATGGCTACACCTTC CAISEQTGIANYGYTF
few TRBJ1-1 TRBV20-1 NA TGCTGTGCTAGAGTGGCCGGTCGGGGAGGCCAGGTTCCTGAAGCTTTCTTT CCARVAGRGGQVPEAFF
NA TRBJ1-5 TRBV20-1 NA TGCAGTGCTACCGACTGGGGAGGTGGGGCAAATCAGCCCCAGCATTTT CSATDWGGGANQPQHF
few TRBJ2-1 TRBV7-9 NA TGTGCCAGCAGCATCCCATCGGGTGAGCAGTTCTTC CASSIPSGEQFF
many TRBJ1-1 TRBV5-1 NA TGCGCCAGCAGCAGAAGCGAGGGTAACACTGAAGCTTTCTTT CASSRSEGNTEAFF
few TRBJ2-2 TRBV5-1 TRBD2 TGCGCCAGCAGCCAATGGACTAGCCGGCAAGGGGAGCTGTTTTTT CASSQWTSRQGELFF
NA TRBJ1-1 TRBV20-1 TRBD1 TGCAGTGTTCACAGGGGGCTGGACACTGAAGCTTTCTTT CSVHRGLDTEAFF